A single sample gave rise to the 31 T cell receptor beta chains below, sequenced in a study of cytomegalovirus exposure and HLA in healthy donors. PCR was performed using 60 Vbeta and 13 Jbeta primers. TCRdb's table, derived via immunoSEQ multiplex PCR, lists solely in-frame clones and lacks some. This sample has more than 90,000 clones; approximately 80% occur once, and the top ten carry 0.7% to 0.85%. The source material was PBMCs. The receptors were gathered from a woman in her sixties in good health and CMV-seronegative.

V is TRBV5-4 and J is TRBJ1-2, with TRBD1 identical over 7 bases. J gave up 1 base and V 5 bases, and 8 bases lay outside the gene matches. Germline values: CDR1 SGHNT, CDR2 YYREEE (reference sequence). CDR3 length: 15 amino acids. The CDR3 DNA sequence: TGTGCCAGCAGGACTGGGACAGTGGATAACTATGGCTACACCTTC. It translates to CASRTGTVDNYGYTF.

This chain joins TRBV2 and TRBJ2-7; D gene unclear. V dropped 0 bases and J dropped 9 bases, with 9 bases sitting between them. The CDR3 runs 12 residues. CDR1 and CDR2 (germline): SNHLY, FYNNEI. The CDR3 DNA sequence: TGTGCCAGCAGTGAAGCGTCGCCGCGGCAGTACTTC. Protein sequence: CASSEASPRQYF.

The rearrangement uses TRBV6-5 and TRBJ1-2; 11 positions match TRBD1. The CDR3 loop spans 14 amino acids. Germline CDR1 is MNHEY and CDR2 is SVGAGI. The trim removed 5 bases at V and 7 bases at J, leaving 6 bases unmatched. The CDR3 spells CASSRTGTGGGYTF. In nucleotides, the CDR3 is TGTGCCAGCAGTCGGACCGGGACAGGGGGTGGCTACACCTTC.

This rearrangement joins TRBV5-6 to TRBJ2-1; tentatively, D is TRBD2 (7 bases). CDR3 length equals 13 residues. CDR1 is SGHDT and CDR2 is YYEEEE in the germline V gene. V lost 3 bases to trimming and J lost 6 bases, with 10 bases between them. The CDR3 bases are TGTGCCAGCAGCTCCGGGGGGCTCAATGAGCAGTTCTTC. Amino acid sequence: CASSSGGLNEQFF. Together with reference TRBV5-6 and TRBJ2-1, the CDR3 gives the full variable domain: DAGVTQSPTHLIKTRGQQVTLRCSPKSGHDTVSWYQQALGQGPQFIFQYYEEEERQRGNFPDRFSGHQFPNYSSELNVNALLLGDSALYLCASSSGGLNEQFFGPGTRLTVL.

V and J are TRBV19 and TRBJ1-1; 8 nucleotides align to TRBD1. This CDR3 contains 16 residues. Germline V gene data show CDR1 as LNHDA and CDR2 as SQIVND (reference sequence). Trimming removed 6 bases from V and 1 base from J; junction bases left unmatched: 10. CDR3 nucleotides: TGTGCCAGTAGCCCTGGACACGGACAGGGGAACACTGAAGCTTTCTTT. This gives the protein CASSPGHGQGNTEAFF.

This clone was counted between two and nine times. V gene TRBV5-1 combines with J gene TRBJ1-4; 9 positions match TRBD1. Looked up from germline, CDR1 is SGHRS and CDR2 is YFSETQ. The CDR3 contains 14 residues. The V segment lost 4 bases and the J segment 5 bases; nucleotides outside the gene matches: 3. CDR3 bases: TGCGCCAGCAGCCGGGACAGGGTAAATGAAAAACTGTTTTTT. Protein sequence: CASSRDRVNEKLFF.

The chain recombines TRBV7-9 with TRBJ2-5; 11 bases match TRBD1. Germline V CDR1 and CDR2: SEHNR, FQNEAQ (reference sequence). The CDR3 extends over 17 amino acids. The ends lost 1 base at V and 5 bases at J; junction bases unmatched: 9. This CDR3 is CASSLVIGQGAAETQYF. The DNA of the CDR3 is TGTGCCAGCAGCTTAGTAATAGGACAGGGGGCGGCCGAGACCCAGTACTTC.

The chain recombines TRBV7-2 with TRBJ2-7, with a weak D call TRBD1 (5 bases). CDR1 SGHTA and CDR2 FQGNSA come from the germline V gene. Trimming removed 4 bases from V and 4 bases from J, with 17 bases in between. CDR3 length: 15 residues. In DNA form, the CDR3 reads TGTGCCAGCAGCTCCACCGAGACAGCGAGGTACGAGCAGTACTTC. Amino acids: CASSSTETARYEQYF.

In its sample, this clone was seen once. The CDR3 loop is CASSLLRTGNTGELFF. CDR3 coding DNA: TGTGCCAGCAGCTTACTGCGGACAGGGAACACCGGGGAGCTGTTTTTT. The J gene is TRBJ2-2, the V gene TRBV7-9; 7 bases line up with TRBD1. This CDR3 has 16 residues. V lost 2 bases to trimming and J lost 1 base; unmatched junction nucleotides: 4. Germline lookup yields CDR1 SEHNR and CDR2 FQNEAQ (reference sequence). The entire variable domain, with the rest obtained from reference TRBV7-9 and TRBJ2-2, is as follows: DTGVSQNPRHKITKRGQNVTFRCDPISEHNRLYWYRQTLGQGPEFLTYFQNEAQLEKSRLLSDRFSAERPKGSFSTLEIQRTEQGDSAMYLCASSLLRTGNTGELFFGEGSRLTVL.

By sample share, this clone is medium-sized. The chain combines TRBV30 with TRBJ2-7, with D possibly matching TRBD1 (6 bases). The CDR3 covers 13 residues. V was trimmed by 0 bases and J by 0 bases, leaving 6 bases between them. Germline CDR1 reads GTSNPN; CDR2 reads SVGIG (reference sequence). CDR3: CAWSVGHSYEQYF. CDR3 bases: TGTGCCTGGAGTGTGGGACACTCCTACGAGCAGTACTTC.

The CDR3 is CASSLELAGEAFF. CDR3 in DNA: TGTGCCAGCAGCTTAGAATTGGCAGGGGAAGCTTTCTTT. The V and J genes are TRBV7-6 and TRBJ1-1; possibly TRBD1 for D (5 bases). The CDR3 has 13 residues. The germline V gene has CDR1 SGHVS and CDR2 FNYEAQ. V dropped 1 base and J dropped 8 bases, with 11 bases sitting between them. The whole variable domain, filled in from reference TRBV7-6 and TRBJ1-1, reads GAGVSQSPRYKVTKRGQDVALRCDPISGHVSLYWYRQALGQGPEFLTYFNYEAQQDKSGLPNDRFSAERPEGSISTLTIQRTEQRDSAMYRCASSLELAGEAFFGQGTRLTVV.

The CDR3 coding sequence is TGTGCCAGCAGTTCGGCGGCGGGGCTCTCCTACAATGAGCAGTTCTTC. It encodes CASSSAAGLSYNEQFF. This chain joins TRBV28 and TRBJ2-1; D may be TRBD2 (6 bases). The ends were cut back, 4 bases at V and 0 bases at J, with 13 bases in the middle. This CDR3 region has 16 residues. Per the germline V gene, CDR1 is MDHEN and CDR2 is SYDVKM.

The chain is built from TRBV4-3 and TRBJ2-1; 8 positions agree with TRBD2. CDR3 length: 16 residues. The junction had 9 bases not matched to a gene; V was cut back by 0 bases and J by 8 bases. From germline, CDR1 is LGHNA and CDR2 YSLEER. DNA of the CDR3: TGCGCCAGCAGCCAAGATTCAAGCGGGAGTTTTTATGAGCAGTTCTTC. It yields the protein CASSQDSSGSFYEQFF.

J is TRBJ2-1 and V is TRBV4-3; 11 nucleotides match TRBD2. CDR3 length: 16 residues. Unmatched junction bases numbered 2, after V lost 3 bases and J lost 1 base. Per germline, CDR1 LGHNA and CDR2 YSLEER. CDR3 region: CASSQASGRSYNEQFF. The CDR3 DNA reads as TGCGCCAGCAGCCAGGCTAGCGGGAGGTCCTACAATGAGCAGTTCTTC.

There are a few counts of this clone. The V gene is TRBV7-9, the J gene TRBJ2-5; D perhaps matches TRBD2 (6 bases). Germline values: CDR1 SEHNR, CDR2 FQNEAQ (reference sequence). This CDR3 region has 15 residues. The ends were cut back, 5 bases at V and 0 bases at J, with 13 bases in the middle. The CDR3 DNA is TGTGCCAGCAGCCGGAATGGAGGGTACCAAGAGACCCAGTACTTC. Its translation is CASSRNGGYQETQYF.

This clone has just one count. The chain joins TRBV5-1 to TRBJ2-5, with 10 bases identical to TRBD1. J gave up 4 bases and V 4 bases, and 1 base lay outside the gene matches. Germline V CDR1 and CDR2: SGHRS, YFSETQ. The CDR3 has 13 amino acids. CDR3 in amino acids: CASSRQGAETQYF. CDR3 DNA sequence: TGCGCCAGCAGCCGACAGGGGGCAGAGACCCAGTACTTC.

The chain carries TRBV30 and TRBJ2-5; possible D gene TRBD1, 5 bases. In germline, CDR1 is GTSNPN, CDR2 SVGIG (reference sequence). Trimming took 3 bases from V and 2 from J, leaving 13 bases between them. The CDR3 is 14 amino acids. The CDR3 here is CAWRPQGRQETQYF. The CDR3 DNA reads as TGTGCCTGGAGGCCGCAGGGTCGTCAAGAGACCCAGTACTTC. Full variable domain (outside the CDR3, taken from reference TRBV30 and TRBJ2-5): SQTIHQWPATLVQPVGSPLSLECTVEGTSNPNLYWYRQAAGRGLQLLFYSVGIGQISSEVPQNLSASRPQDRQFILSSKKLLLSDSGFYLCAWRPQGRQETQYFGPGTRLLVL.

The V call is TRBV19, the J call TRBJ1-2; 7 nucleotides match TRBD1. The CDR3 sequence is 16 residues long. Germline CDR1 and CDR2: LNHDA and SQIVND (reference sequence). V shed 3 bases and J 3 bases; nucleotides not matched to a gene: 10. CDR3 region: CASSIGTAPGDYGYTF. CDR3 in DNA: TGTGCCAGTAGTATCGGGACAGCACCAGGGGACTATGGCTACACCTTC. The complete variable domain, with remaining parts taken from reference TRBV19 and TRBJ1-2, reads DGGITQSPKYLFRKEGQNVTLSCEQNLNHDAMYWYRQDPGQGLRLIYYSQIVNDFQKGDIAEGYSVSREKKESFPLTVTSAQKNPTAFYLCASSIGTAPGDYGYTFGSGTRLTVV.

The V call is TRBV25-1, the J call TRBJ1-2, with 8 nucleotides matching TRBD1. The V gene's germline CDR1 is MGHDK and CDR2 SYGVNS. With V trimmed by 3 bases and J by 3 bases, 12 bases remained unmatched. This CDR3 has 17 amino acids. CDR3 in amino acids: CASSDANRQGAYYGYTF. The CDR3 region has the DNA TGTGCCAGCAGTGACGCAAACCGGCAGGGGGCTTACTATGGCTACACCTTC.

This clone was recorded a few times. The gene calls are TRBV28 and TRBJ2-1, with D possibly matching TRBD1 (6 bases). This CDR3 region has 14 residues. In germline, CDR1 is MDHEN, CDR2 SYDVKM. Between the trimmed V and J ends, which lost 6 bases and 9 bases, there was a span of 18 bases. CDR3 nucleotides: TGTGCCAGCAGCACCGGACAGTTAAGGGGTGAGCAGTTCTTC. It encodes CASSTGQLRGEQFF.

This chain uses TRBV6-1 with TRBJ2-1, with 14 bases matching TRBD2. V lost 6 bases to trimming and J lost 7 bases; unmatched junction nucleotides: 5. Per the germline V gene, CDR1 is MNHNS and CDR2 is SASEGT. The CDR3 sequence is 15 residues long. CDR3 nucleotides: TGTGCCAGCAGCCCCGGACTAGCGGGAGGTAATGAGCAGTTCTTC. It is translated as CASSPGLAGGNEQFF.

In its sample, this clone was seen once. V is TRBV9 and J is TRBJ2-6; tentative D call: TRBD1 (6 bases). V lost 0 bases to trimming and J lost 0 bases, with 10 bases between them. Germline values: CDR1 SGDLS, CDR2 YYNGEE. This CDR3 comprises 17 residues. The DNA of the CDR3 is TGTGCCAGCAGCGTAGATGGGGGCCCCTCTGGGGCCAACGTCCTGACTTTC. This encodes CASSVDGGPSGANVLTF.

The V call is TRBV5-4, the J call TRBJ2-5, with 8 nucleotides matching TRBD2. Germline V gives CDR1 SGHNT, CDR2 YYREEE (reference sequence). V lost 1 base and J lost 11; bases outside the gene matches: 13. CDR3 length equals 15 residues. As DNA, the CDR3 is TGTGCCAGCAGCTTGTCACCTAGCGGGTTTAGGGAGCAGTACTTC. Amino acid sequence: CASSLSPSGFREQYF. Supplemented by reference TRBV5-4 and TRBJ2-5, the full variable domain reads ETGVTQSPTHLIKTRGQQVTLRCSSQSGHNTVSWYQQALGQGPQFIFQYYREEENGRGNFPPRFSGLQFPNYSSELNVNALELDDSALYLCASSLSPSGFREQYFGPGTRLLVL.

This rearrangement joins TRBV29-1 to TRBJ1-1, with 8 bases fitting TRBD1. The germline V gene has CDR1 SQVTM and CDR2 ANQGSEA. The V segment lost 6 bases and the J segment 5 bases; nucleotides outside the gene matches: 2. The CDR3 has 11 amino acids. CDR3 residues: CSVDRATEAFF. The CDR3 DNA reads TGCAGCGTGGACAGGGCAACTGAAGCTTTCTTT.

The V and J genes are TRBV5-1 and TRBJ2-7; 9 positions match TRBD1. This CDR3 region has 14 residues. Unmatched junction bases numbered 6, after V lost 4 bases and J lost 4 bases. Germline lookup yields CDR1 SGHRS and CDR2 YFSETQ. For the CDR3, the DNA is TGCGCCAGCAGCGCACAGGGGGCAAGGTACGAGCAGTACTTC. Protein sequence: CASSAQGARYEQYF.

This clone has more than one count but fewer than ten. The V gene is TRBV5-1, the J gene TRBJ1-1; tentative D call: TRBD1 (6 bases). The CDR3 is 14 residues long. Germline loops: CDR1 SGHRS, CDR2 YFSETQ. Trimming took 5 bases from V and 0 from J, leaving 11 bases between them. The CDR3 bases are TGCGCCAGCAGTCAACAGGGATTGAACACTGAAGCTTTCTTT. Amino acids: CASSQQGLNTEAFF.

This chain links TRBV7-2 with TRBJ1-5; D gene uncertain. Germline assignment: CDR1 SGHTA and CDR2 FQGNSA. The germline V and J ends were trimmed by 5 bases and 6 bases, with 17 bases remaining between them. The length of the CDR3 is 15 residues. Here the CDR3 DNA reads TGTGCCAGCAGCCTTTTCCGGGGAGGTTCTCAGCCCCAGCATTTT. Translated, it gives CASSLFRGGSQPQHF. Together with reference TRBV7-2 and TRBJ1-5, the CDR3 gives the full variable domain: GAGVSQSPSNKVTEKGKDVELRCDPISGHTALYWYRQSLGQGLEFLIYFQGNSAPDKSGLPSDRFSAERTGGSVSTLTIQRTQQEDSAVYLCASSLFRGGSQPQHFGDGTRLSIL.

The chain joins TRBV7-8 to TRBJ1-5; D may be TRBD1 (5 bases). CDR3 length: 15 residues. The germline CDR1 and CDR2 sequences are SGHVS and FQNEAQ. V dropped 5 bases and J dropped 5 bases, with 16 bases sitting between them. The CDR3 DNA is TGTGCCAGCAGCGCCGACTCTCAGGGCGATCAGCCCCAGCATTTT. It encodes CASSADSQGDQPQHF.

The chain links TRBV29-1 to TRBJ1-1; no clear D gene. Trimming took 4 bases from V and 3 from J, leaving 12 bases between them. Per germline, CDR1 SQVTM and CDR2 ANQGSEA. This CDR3 has 13 residues. The CDR3 loop reads CSVGEGSDTEAFF. The DNA for the CDR3 is TGCAGCGTTGGGGAGGGATCGGACACTGAAGCTTTCTTT.

The genes are TRBV9 and TRBJ2-7, with D maybe TRBD2 (5 bases). The CDR3 covers 15 residues. The germline gives CDR1 SGDLS, CDR2 YYNGEE. Trimming took off 2 bases at V and 2 bases at J, with 14 bases between the two ends. CDR3 protein: CASSVGDPGTYEQYF. DNA for the CDR3: TGTGCCAGCAGCGTGGGAGATCCGGGGACCTACGAGCAGTACTTC.

Only one count was recorded for this clone. CDR3: CASSPRTGLFRPLHF. DNA of the CDR3: TGTGCCAGCAGCCCTAGAACAGGCCTCTTTCGTCCCCTCCACTTT. The V and J genes are TRBV2 and TRBJ1-6; possibly TRBD1 for D (5 bases). CDR3 size: 15 residues. V lost 6 bases and J 13 bases, leaving 22 bases between the germline ends. In germline, CDR1 is SNHLY, CDR2 FYNNEI.